The T cell receptor beta chain described here comes from a study of T cell responses to AZD1222 COVID-19 vaccine (TCRdb year 2021). In the study overall: A total of about 230 trial participants underwent TCR sequencing, of whom roughly 210 received two doses of AZD1222 and some 26 received two doses of the MenACWY control vaccine. Trial participants were enrolled by age into 18-55, 56-69 and 70-plus year subgroups, with around 150, 28 and 57 TCR-sequenced participants respectively. The study at large found these results: The 56-69-year group was small, and its depth increase did not reach significance, likely because of low power. Reportedly, almost half of the unique spike-specific TCRs recognized epitopes lying outside the regions that are mutated in the B.1.351 and B.1.1.7 variants. After two AZD1222 doses, spike-specific TCR breadth and depth were significantly higher than at day 0 and than in MenACWY recipients. CD4 TCRs associated with the vaccine covered the entire spike protein, and the dominant responses were in regions 160-218 and 743-854. Conclusions about previously exposed vaccinees are limited because only a handful of AZD1222 recipients were SARS-CoV-2 seropositive at baseline. Because no day 14 peak-response samples were available, repertoires were characterized only after the peak T cell response. Participants were mostly white British and included more females than males, and it was suggested by the authors that clonal diversity may have been underestimated.

This clone was found once. It has no known antigen specificity. No per-base quality is available; no much larger clone lies one base away. Interpreted using the paper, the time point label stands for: about 28 days (+/-7) after the second vaccine dose. AZD1222 recipients given second doses at about 4 weeks or at about 12 weeks were pooled, since spike-specific TCR depth and breadth were not found to differ between the two schedules. Vaccinee samples came from UK trials COV001 and COV002, including a single-blind randomized controlled phase 2/3 trial of AZD1222 (ChAdOx1 nCoV-19) in healthy adults. For TCRbeta chain sequencing, PBMC samples from trial participants were taken at day 0 and at day 28 after the second dose. The CDR3 regions of human TCRbeta chains were subjected to immunosequencing. In the source study's methods: TCRs in the repertoires were compared against a reference library of SARS-CoV-2-specific TCRs that had been generated with the MIRA antigen-specificity platform. Breadth was defined as the fraction of unique TCRs that were SARS-CoV-2-associated, and depth was defined as the fraction of total T cells that were SARS-CoV-2-associated. Each spike-specific TCR was assigned to its reactive spike region and to a CD4 or CD8 class using the MIRA data. Log10-transformed breadth and depth values were compared by one-way ANOVA with Sidak's multiple comparisons tests. The table was pulled from immuneACCESS by TCRdb, which kept in-frame rearrangements only. Such tables lose some clones; where checked, under half of the loss comes from unresolved V genes, and the rest has no known cause. V and J calls and clone size follow that table, whereas D and trimming were derived from the DNA. The sample table contains about 83,000 clones; only one count was recorded for roughly 85% of them. The ten most abundant clones make up around 3.6% of the sample.

The source of this sequence is an adult who received the AZD1222 COVID-19 vaccine. Sequencing used peripheral blood, obtained 28 days after the second AZD1222 dose.

The CDR3 reads CASSLGWQETQYF. The DNA reads as follows: TGTGCCAGCAGCTTGGGATGGCAAGAGACCCAGTACTTC. The V gene is TRBV5-5 and the J gene is TRBJ2-5; the D gene is unclear. The CDR3 runs 13 amino acids, cysteine and phenylalanine included. Left in the record is the CDR3 DNA by itself, 39 bases read in frame from the first base. The germline V gene (reference sequence) yields SGHKS for CDR1 and YYEKEE for CDR2. V was cut back by 0 bases and J by 2 bases, leaving a gap of 5 bases between them.